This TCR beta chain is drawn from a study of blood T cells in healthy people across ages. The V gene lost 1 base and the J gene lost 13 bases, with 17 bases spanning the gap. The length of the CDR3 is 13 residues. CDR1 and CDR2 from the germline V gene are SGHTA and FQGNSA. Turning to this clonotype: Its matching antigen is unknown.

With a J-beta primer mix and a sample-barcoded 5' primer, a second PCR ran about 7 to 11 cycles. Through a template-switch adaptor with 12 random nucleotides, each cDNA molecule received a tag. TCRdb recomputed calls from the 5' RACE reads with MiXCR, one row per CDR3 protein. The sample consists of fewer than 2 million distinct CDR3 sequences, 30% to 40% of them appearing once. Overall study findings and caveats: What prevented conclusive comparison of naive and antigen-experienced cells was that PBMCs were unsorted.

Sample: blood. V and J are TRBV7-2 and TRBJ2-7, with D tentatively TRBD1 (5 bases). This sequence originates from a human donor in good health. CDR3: CASSLVPITGTYF. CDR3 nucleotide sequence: TGTGCCAGCAGCTTAGTTCCCATCACAGGAACCTACTTC.